These T cell receptor beta chains were read from a single sample in a study of blood T cell repertoires in COVID-19. Sequencing was performed with immunoSEQ multiplex PCR; in TCRdb, only in-frame clones are kept and a portion is missing. This sample carries about 110,000 clones, about nine tenths of them seen once, and the ten largest clones take about 4.8%. The sample comprised peripheral blood. These receptors were collected from a woman aged 45-60 years with acute or convalescent COVID-19. CDR3s include the opening cysteine and the closing phenylalanine or tryptophan. A D gene is named only where the DNA matches it firmly. A row's size may be missing; if present it is once, few, many or a size class.

v_call: TRBV19; j_call: TRBJ1-5; d_call: TRBD1; clone_size: once; cdr3_aa: CASSISQGVNQPQHF; cdr3_nt: TGTGCCAGTAGTATATCCCAGGGGGTCAATCAGCCCCAGCATTTT
v_call: TRBV5-6; j_call: TRBJ1-2; d_call: TRBD1; clone_size: -; cdr3_aa: CASSEGGTVSNYGYTF; cdr3_nt: TGTGCCAGCAGCGAAGGGGGCACAGTTTCTAACTATGGCTACACCTTC
v_call: TRBV5-6; j_call: TRBJ2-1; d_call: TRBD1; clone_size: -; cdr3_aa: CASSFWGQPLGEQFF; cdr3_nt: TGTGCCAGCAGCTTTTGGGGACAGCCCTTGGGGGAGCAGTTCTTC
v_call: TRBV2; j_call: TRBJ2-7; d_call: -; clone_size: -; cdr3_aa: CASSVMYEQYF; cdr3_nt: TGTGCCAGCAGTGTTATGTACGAGCAGTACTTC
v_call: TRBV7-8; j_call: TRBJ2-3; d_call: TRBD1; clone_size: -; cdr3_aa: CASSPTRTGRKDTQYF; cdr3_nt: TGTGCCAGCAGCCCTACCCGGACAGGGCGTAAGGATACGCAGTATTTT
v_call: TRBV27; j_call: TRBJ2-3; d_call: TRBD2; clone_size: -; cdr3_aa: CASQEGAGRTDTQYF; cdr3_nt: TGTGCCAGTCAAGAGGGAGCGGGGCGCACAGATACGCAGTATTTT
v_call: TRBV5-4; j_call: TRBJ1-2; d_call: -; clone_size: -; cdr3_aa: CASSLVRGNYGYTF; cdr3_nt: TGTGCCAGCAGCTTGGTACGGGGAAACTATGGCTACACCTTC
v_call: TRBV12-3/TRBV12-4; j_call: TRBJ2-7; d_call: -; clone_size: once; cdr3_aa: CASSSNSYEQYF; cdr3_nt: TGTGCCAGCAGTTCTAACAGTTACGAGCAGTACTTC
v_call: TRBV15; j_call: TRBJ1-5; d_call: -; clone_size: -; cdr3_aa: CATSRDAGQPQHF; cdr3_nt: TGTGCCACCAGCAGAGATGCCGGGCAGCCCCAGCATTTT
v_call: TRBV28; j_call: TRBJ1-2; d_call: -; clone_size: -; cdr3_aa: CASTPGLLYGYTF; cdr3_nt: TGTGCCAGCACCCCAGGGTTATTGTATGGCTACACCTTC
v_call: TRBV4-1; j_call: TRBJ2-7; d_call: -; clone_size: -; cdr3_aa: CASSPTPGKPYEQYF; cdr3_nt: TGCGCCAGCAGCCCCACTCCCGGGAAGCCCTACGAGCAGTACTTC
v_call: TRBV4-1; j_call: TRBJ1-2; d_call: -; clone_size: -; cdr3_aa: CASSHRDNGYTF; cdr3_nt: TGCGCCAGCAGCCACAGGGATAATGGCTACACCTTC
v_call: TRBV7-9; j_call: TRBJ2-7; d_call: TRBD1; clone_size: -; cdr3_aa: CASSTPRTGIISYEQYF; cdr3_nt: TGTGCCAGCAGCACACCGCGGACAGGGATAATATCCTACGAGCAGTACTTC
v_call: TRBV2; j_call: TRBJ2-7; d_call: TRBD1; clone_size: -; cdr3_aa: CASTGQENPYEQYF; cdr3_nt: TGTGCCAGCACTGGACAGGAAAACCCCTACGAGCAGTACTTC
v_call: TRBV30; j_call: TRBJ1-2; d_call: TRBD1; clone_size: -; cdr3_aa: CACLQTDRGYYGYTF; cdr3_nt: TGTGCCTGCCTACAAACGGACAGGGGCTACTATGGCTACACCTTC
v_call: TRBV19; j_call: TRBJ2-5; d_call: TRBD2; clone_size: -; cdr3_aa: CASSRLAGRETQYF; cdr3_nt: TGTGCCAGTAGTAGACTAGCGGGAAGAGAGACCCAGTACTTC
v_call: TRBV28; j_call: TRBJ2-1; d_call: TRBD2; clone_size: -; cdr3_aa: CASSLLTSAPYNEQFF; cdr3_nt: TGTGCCAGCAGTTTACTCACTAGCGCCCCGTACAATGAGCAGTTCTTC
v_call: TRBV7-9; j_call: TRBJ1-1; d_call: -; clone_size: -; cdr3_aa: CASSSKHRNTEAFF; cdr3_nt: TGTGCCAGCAGCAGTAAACACAGGAACACTGAAGCTTTCTTT
v_call: TRBV24-1; j_call: TRBJ2-3; d_call: -; clone_size: -; cdr3_aa: CATSPSSDTQYF; cdr3_nt: TGTGCCACCAGTCCTTCCTCGGATACGCAGTATTTT
v_call: TRBV19; j_call: TRBJ2-1; d_call: TRBD2; clone_size: -; cdr3_aa: CASSMVASGIPLYEQFF; cdr3_nt: TGTGCCAGTAGTATGGTGGCTAGCGGGATCCCTCTGTATGAGCAGTTCTTC
v_call: TRBV19; j_call: TRBJ2-1; d_call: TRBD1; clone_size: -; cdr3_aa: CATRRTGGDEQFF; cdr3_nt: TGTGCCACCCGAAGAACAGGGGGAGATGAGCAGTTCTTC
v_call: TRBV27; j_call: TRBJ1-4; d_call: TRBD1; clone_size: -; cdr3_aa: CASSLYGTGRGNEKLFF; cdr3_nt: TGTGCCAGCAGTTTATACGGGACAGGGCGGGGGAATGAAAAACTGTTTTTT
v_call: TRBV11-2; j_call: TRBJ1-4; d_call: TRBD1; clone_size: -; cdr3_aa: CASSPGTGEYNEKLFF; cdr3_nt: TGTGCCAGCAGCCCCGGGACAGGGGAGTATAATGAAAAACTGTTTTTT
v_call: TRBV24-1; j_call: TRBJ1-4; d_call: -; clone_size: few; cdr3_aa: CATSDSNSVNEKLFF; cdr3_nt: TGTGCCACCAGTGATTCCAATTCAGTCAATGAAAAACTGTTTTTT
v_call: TRBV6-6; j_call: TRBJ2-5; d_call: TRBD1; clone_size: -; cdr3_aa: CASRPTGVETQYF; cdr3_nt: TGTGCCAGCAGACCTACAGGGGTTGAGACCCAGTACTTC
v_call: TRBV10-3; j_call: TRBJ1-1; d_call: TRBD1; clone_size: -; cdr3_aa: CAISAPGTGVTEAFF; cdr3_nt: TGTGCCATCAGTGCCCCGGGGACAGGGGTCACTGAAGCTTTCTTT
v_call: TRBV28; j_call: TRBJ1-6; d_call: -; clone_size: -; cdr3_aa: CASSPGTVSYNSPLHF; cdr3_nt: TGTGCCAGCAGTCCCGGGACTGTCTCCTATAATTCACCCCTCCACTTT
v_call: TRBV6-6; j_call: TRBJ2-2; d_call: TRBD1; clone_size: -; cdr3_aa: CASSYEGAPGAGELFF; cdr3_nt: TGTGCCAGCAGTTACGAGGGGGCCCCTGGCGCCGGGGAGCTGTTTTTT